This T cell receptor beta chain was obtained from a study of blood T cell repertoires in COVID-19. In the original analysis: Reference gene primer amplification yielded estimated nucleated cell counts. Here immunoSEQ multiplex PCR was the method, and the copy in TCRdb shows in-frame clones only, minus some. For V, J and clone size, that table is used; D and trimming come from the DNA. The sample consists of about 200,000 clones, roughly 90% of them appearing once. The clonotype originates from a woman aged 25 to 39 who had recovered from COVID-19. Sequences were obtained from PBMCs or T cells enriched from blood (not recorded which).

DNA of the CDR3: TGTGCCAGCAGTGAACGGGGGGACACTGAAGCTTTCTTT. Protein: CASSERGDTEAFF. This chain joins TRBV9 and TRBJ1-1, with D perhaps matching TRBD1 (5 bases). The germline V and J ends were trimmed by 5 bases and 3 bases, with 11 bases remaining between them. There are 13 residues in the CDR3. The germline V gene encodes CDR1 SGDLS and CDR2 YYNGEE.